This T cell receptor beta chain was observed in a study of blood T cell repertoires in COVID-19. In the study overall: From the United States, Italy and Spain came samples of acute and convalescent COVID-19.

Measured with immunoSEQ multiplex PCR; TCRdb has only the in-frame clones, and not every one. The sample yields a few hundred thousand clones, around nine tenths seen once. This clone has only a few counts. V lost 6 bases, J lost 1 base, and 8 bases stayed unmatched. This CDR3 is 17 amino acids long. CDR1 and CDR2 from the germline V gene are SQVTM and ANQGSEA. Adults between roughly 18 and 90 years of age took part from some 25 US areas. Two negative PCRs, clearance, or symptom resolution were required of recovered Cohort 3 donors. The chain employs TRBV29-1 and TRBJ2-6; 11 nucleotides match TRBD1. This TCR derives from a woman aged 55-70 years who had recovered from COVID-19. The sequenced material came from PBMCs or T cells enriched from blood (not recorded which). Here the CDR3 reads CSVSPGTGGSGANVLTF. The CDR3 DNA is TGCAGCGTCAGCCCCGGGACAGGGGGGTCTGGGGCCAACGTCCTGACTTTC.